This is a list of T cell receptor beta chains from one sample in a study of T cells in Graves' hyperthyroidism and ophthalmopathy. TCRdb processed the multiplex PCR reads anew with MiXCR; each CDR3 protein has one entry. The sample has about 640,000 distinct CDR3 sequences; approximately 14% are singletons. Sequencing was done on a sample of blood. These receptors came from a woman in her forties or fifties with Graves' ophthalmopathy. The CDR3 runs from the conserved cysteine through the conserved F or W. Each record gives: CDR3 length, D gene, J gene, V gene, clone size, CDR3 DNA, CDR3 protein. The D gene is left open where the match is weak. The size entry is marked missing in some rows and otherwise reads once, few, many or a size class.

CDR3 length: 16
D gene: TRBD2
J gene: TRBJ2-3
V gene: TRBV24-1
clone size: many
CDR3 DNA: TGTGCCACCAGTGATTTGCTGGCTAGCGGAACAGATACGCAGTATTTT
CDR3 protein: CATSDLLASGTDTQYF

CDR3 length: 15
D gene: .
J gene: TRBJ2-3
V gene: TRBV14
clone size: few
CDR3 DNA: TGTGCCAGCAGCCCCCTCCTCCGTGACGCAGATACGCAGTATTTT
CDR3 protein: CASSPLLRDADTQYF

CDR3 length: 13
D gene: .
J gene: TRBJ1-5
V gene: TRBV15
clone size: few
CDR3 DNA: TGTGCCACCAGCAGTGACTCGGCTCAGCCCCAGCATTTT
CDR3 protein: CATSSDSAQPQHF

CDR3 length: 12
D gene: .
J gene: TRBJ2-7
V gene: TRBV7-9
clone size: many
CDR3 DNA: TGTGCCAGCAGCTTACGGGTTTCTGAGCAGTACTTC
CDR3 protein: CASSLRVSEQYF

CDR3 length: 16
D gene: TRBD2
J gene: TRBJ2-3
V gene: TRBV28
clone size: many
CDR3 DNA: TGTGCCAGCAGTTTAGTTACTAGCGGGAGAGCAGATACGCAGTATTTT
CDR3 protein: CASSLVTSGRADTQYF

CDR3 length: 13
D gene: .
J gene: TRBJ1-2
V gene: TRBV12-3/TRBV12-4
clone size: many
CDR3 DNA: TGTGCCAGCAGTTCACAGGACCTTCGCGGCTACACCTTC
CDR3 protein: CASSSQDLRGYTF

CDR3 length: 16
D gene: TRBD2
J gene: TRBJ2-3
V gene: TRBV18
clone size: .
CDR3 DNA: TGTGCCAGCTCACCACCTAGCGGGAGGCCGGCAGATACGCAGTATTTT
CDR3 protein: CASSPPSGRPADTQYF

CDR3 length: 15
D gene: TRBD1
J gene: TRBJ1-4
V gene: TRBV12-3/TRBV12-4
clone size: many
CDR3 DNA: TGTGCCAGCAGTTTTAGGGCAGGGGGAAATGAAAAACTGTTTTTT
CDR3 protein: CASSFRAGGNEKLFF

CDR3 length: 17
D gene: TRBD1
J gene: TRBJ1-1
V gene: TRBV5-6
clone size: .
CDR3 DNA: TGTGCCAGCAGCCGCAGGACAGGCAGCGTGTTTAAGACTGAAGCTTTCTTT
CDR3 protein: CASSRRTGSVFKTEAFF

CDR3 length: 17
D gene: .
J gene: TRBJ2-2
V gene: TRBV4-2
clone size: few
CDR3 DNA: TGTGCCAGCAGCCAAAACCCCGGCCCCACGGGGACCGGGGAGCTGTTTTTT
CDR3 protein: CASSQNPGPTGTGELFF

CDR3 length: 16
D gene: TRBD2
J gene: TRBJ2-1
V gene: TRBV20-1
clone size: many
CDR3 DNA: TGCAGTGCTCAGGAGCTGGCTAGCGGGCCATACAATGAGCAGTTCTTC
CDR3 protein: CSAQELASGPYNEQFF

CDR3 length: 15
D gene: TRBD2
J gene: TRBJ2-7
V gene: TRBV9
clone size: many
CDR3 DNA: TGTGCCAGCAGCAAAGGGACTAGCGGGAGCTACGAGCAGTACTTC
CDR3 protein: CASSKGTSGSYEQYF

CDR3 length: 14
D gene: .
J gene: TRBJ1-1
V gene: TRBV28
clone size: .
CDR3 DNA: TGTGCCAGCAGTTTTGAATTAATGAACACTGAAGCTTTCTTT
CDR3 protein: CASSFELMNTEAFF

CDR3 length: 11
D gene: .
J gene: TRBJ1-1
V gene: TRBV5-6
clone size: .
CDR3 DNA: TGTGCCAGCAGCTTTCGTTCTGAAGCTTTCTTT
CDR3 protein: CASSFRSEAFF

CDR3 length: 18
D gene: TRBD1
J gene: TRBJ2-4
V gene: TRBV6-2/TRBV6-3
clone size: few
CDR3 DNA: TGTGCCAGCAGTTACCTACAACACATACAGGGGGCCAAAAACATTCAGTACTTC
CDR3 protein: CASSYLQHIQGAKNIQYF

CDR3 length: 14
D gene: TRBD1
J gene: TRBJ2-1
V gene: TRBV12-5
clone size: few
CDR3 DNA: TGTGCTAGTGGTTCCTCGGGACAGCCTAATGAGCAGTTCTTC
CDR3 protein: CASGSSGQPNEQFF

CDR3 length: 15
D gene: TRBD2
J gene: TRBJ2-7
V gene: TRBV4-3
clone size: .
CDR3 DNA: TGCGCCAGCAGCCGAGACGCCGGGAGGGACTACGAGCAGTACTTC
CDR3 protein: CASSRDAGRDYEQYF

CDR3 length: 16
D gene: .
J gene: TRBJ2-2
V gene: TRBV9
clone size: .
CDR3 DNA: TGTGCCAGCAGCGTAGGAGTGGGAGGGAACACCGGGGAGCTGTTTTTT
CDR3 protein: CASSVGVGGNTGELFF

CDR3 length: 15
D gene: TRBD2
J gene: TRBJ2-3
V gene: TRBV5-1
clone size: many
CDR3 DNA: TGCGCCAGCAGCTTGTGGTCTAGCGGGACAGATACGCAGTATTTT
CDR3 protein: CASSLWSSGTDTQYF

CDR3 length: 15
D gene: TRBD1
J gene: TRBJ2-7
V gene: TRBV11-2
clone size: once
CDR3 DNA: TGTGCCTGGAGTCGGGGACAGGGGTATTCCTACGAGCAGTACTTC
CDR3 protein: CAWSRGQGYSYEQYF

CDR3 length: 12
D gene: .
J gene: TRBJ1-4
V gene: TRBV5-5
clone size: .
CDR3 DNA: TGTGCCAGCAGGCAGACAGGTCGAAAACTGTTTTTT
CDR3 protein: CASRQTGRKLFF

CDR3 length: 15
D gene: TRBD1
J gene: TRBJ1-5
V gene: TRBV27
clone size: .
CDR3 DNA: TGTGCCAGCAGCCGGGGACAGAGGAAAAATCAGCCCCAGCATTTT
CDR3 protein: CASSRGQRKNQPQHF

CDR3 length: 15
D gene: TRBD2
J gene: TRBJ2-1
V gene: TRBV29-1
clone size: many
CDR3 DNA: TGCAGCGTGGGGGGGACTAGCGGGAGTACCGATGAGCAGTTCTTC
CDR3 protein: CSVGGTSGSTDEQFF

CDR3 length: 16
D gene: TRBD1
J gene: TRBJ2-7
V gene: TRBV4-2
clone size: few
CDR3 DNA: TGTGCCAGCAGCCCGGTTCCCGACAGGGGGCTCTACGAGCAGTACTTC
CDR3 protein: CASSPVPDRGLYEQYF

CDR3 length: 12
D gene: .
J gene: TRBJ2-3
V gene: TRBV28
clone size: many
CDR3 DNA: TGTGCCAGCAGTTTGGCTTCAGATACGCAGTATTTT
CDR3 protein: CASSLASDTQYF

CDR3 length: 13
D gene: .
J gene: TRBJ2-7
V gene: TRBV10-3
clone size: many
CDR3 DNA: TGTGCCATCAAACGGGAAGAAGTCTACGAGCAGTACTTC
CDR3 protein: CAIKREEVYEQYF

CDR3 length: 12
D gene: .
J gene: TRBJ1-2
V gene: TRBV12-3/TRBV12-4
clone size: many
CDR3 DNA: TGTGCCAGCAGTCCCTCGGGGGCCTACTACACCTTC
CDR3 protein: CASSPSGAYYTF

CDR3 length: 13
D gene: .
J gene: TRBJ2-4
V gene: TRBV18
clone size: many
CDR3 DNA: TGTGCCAGCTCACCAGACAGTCAAAACATTCAGTACTTC
CDR3 protein: CASSPDSQNIQYF

CDR3 length: 18
D gene: TRBD1
J gene: TRBJ1-6
V gene: TRBV4-3
clone size: .
CDR3 DNA: TGCGCCAGCAGCCAAGCCTGGCCAGGGGGGAAAAATAATTCACCCCTCCACTTT
CDR3 protein: CASSQAWPGGKNNSPLHF

CDR3 length: 16
D gene: .
J gene: TRBJ1-1
V gene: TRBV18
clone size: many
CDR3 DNA: TGTGCCAGCTCACCACCCGGGCAAGTCATGAACACTGAAGCTTTCTTT
CDR3 protein: CASSPPGQVMNTEAFF

CDR3 length: 13
D gene: TRBD2
J gene: TRBJ2-3
V gene: TRBV7-4
clone size: many
CDR3 DNA: TGTGCCAGCAGTTCCCTCGGGGGGAGAACGCAGTATTTT
CDR3 protein: CASSSLGGRTQYF

CDR3 length: 16
D gene: .
J gene: TRBJ2-1
V gene: TRBV30
clone size: many
CDR3 DNA: TGTGCCTGGTCCACCAGGAGGGCGGGACGTACAATGAAGCAGTTCTTC
CDR3 protein: CAWSTRRAGRTMKQFF

CDR3 length: 17
D gene: TRBD2
J gene: TRBJ2-2
V gene: TRBV9
clone size: few
CDR3 DNA: TGTGCCAGCAGCGCCTATGAGGGAGGGGATAGGACCGGGGAGCTGTTTTTT
CDR3 protein: CASSAYEGGDRTGELFF

CDR3 length: 15
D gene: TRBD1
J gene: TRBJ1-3
V gene: TRBV12-3/TRBV12-4
clone size: .
CDR3 DNA: TGTGCCAGCAATAACCGGGACAGGGTGAGAAACACCATATATTTT
CDR3 protein: CASNNRDRVRNTIYF

CDR3 length: 16
D gene: .
J gene: TRBJ2-1
V gene: TRBV7-9
clone size: many
CDR3 DNA: TGTGCCAGCAACAGCCTAGGCGGAGGCTCCTACAATGAGCAGTTCTTC
CDR3 protein: CASNSLGGGSYNEQFF

CDR3 length: 15
D gene: .
J gene: TRBJ2-1
V gene: TRBV27
clone size: .
CDR3 DNA: TGTGCCAGCAGTTTATCGAGTGGTTGGGACAATGAGCAGTTCTTC
CDR3 protein: CASSLSSGWDNEQFF

CDR3 length: 15
D gene: TRBD1
J gene: TRBJ1-1
V gene: TRBV6-2/TRBV6-3
clone size: many
CDR3 DNA: TGTGCCAGCAGACCGACTGACAGGGCGTTCACTGAAGCTTTCTTT
CDR3 protein: CASRPTDRAFTEAFF

CDR3 length: 15
D gene: .
J gene: TRBJ1-2
V gene: TRBV25-1
clone size: .
CDR3 DNA: TGTGCCAGCAGTGACCAGGGTTACCCGAACTATGGCTACACCTTC
CDR3 protein: CASSDQGYPNYGYTF

CDR3 length: 13
D gene: .
J gene: TRBJ2-1
V gene: TRBV11-3
clone size: many
CDR3 DNA: TGTGCCAGCAGCCCGGGGCGTTTCAATGAGCAGTTCTTC
CDR3 protein: CASSPGRFNEQFF

CDR3 length: 16
D gene: .
J gene: TRBJ2-2
V gene: TRBV20-1
clone size: many
CDR3 DNA: TGCAGTGCTACGAGGCCCGGTTGGGGTAGCACCGGGGAGCTGTTTTTT
CDR3 protein: CSATRPGWGSTGELFF

CDR3 length: 14
D gene: .
J gene: TRBJ1-2
V gene: TRBV20-1
clone size: many
CDR3 DNA: TGCAGTGCCCGAGGAAGTAGTCCTAACTATGGCTACACCTTC
CDR3 protein: CSARGSSPNYGYTF